This T cell receptor (beta chain) was identified during a study of blood T cell repertoires in COVID-19. This CDR3 is 13 amino acids long. Trimming cost V 10 bases and J 3 bases, with 13 bases left between them. Here immunoSEQ multiplex PCR was the method, and the copy in TCRdb shows in-frame clones only, minus some. The sample contains under 550,000 clones, roughly 90% of which appear only once. The chain joins TRBV12-3 or TRBV12-4 to TRBJ1-5; a possible D gene is TRBD1 (5 bases). The sample comprised peripheral blood. The receptor was derived from a man aged 18 to 35 with COVID-19, enrolled during active disease. The CDR3 reads CAISLGHNQPQHF. The CDR3 DNA follows: TGTGCCATTTCCCTGGGGCACAATCAGCCCCAGCATTTT.